The 4 T cell receptor beta chains listed next were all sequenced from one sample in a study of blood T cell repertoires in COVID-19 (TCRdb year 2020). The protocol used for the library was the immunoSEQ multiplex PCR assay. The table comes from immuneACCESS by way of TCRdb, which keeps in-frame sequences with V and J called. Part of the clones is missing from these tables; in studies checked, under half for an unresolved V gene and the rest for unknown reasons. This sample has hundreds of thousands of clones in its table, and more than 80% of those were observed once. Around 1.4% of the sample lies in the top ten. Specimen: peripheral blood. These receptors originate from a woman under 40 with active or convalescent COVID-19.

V and J are TRBV5-1 and TRBJ2-5, with a possible D match to TRBD2 (5 bases). In germline, CDR1 is SGHRS, CDR2 YFSETQ. This CDR3 is built from 16 residues. Trimming shortened V by 4 bases and J by 2 bases, and 18 bases separated the two germline ends. Here the CDR3 reads CASSASLGRVQETQYF. The CDR3 DNA follows: TGCGCCAGCAGCGCTTCACTAGGAAGGGTACAAGAGACCCAGTACTTC.

The chain joins TRBV3-1 (or the pseudogene TRBV3-2) to TRBJ2-3; 7 positions match TRBD2. With V trimmed by 3 bases and J by 3 bases, 9 bases remained unmatched. In germline, CDR1 is LGHDT, CDR2 YNNKEL (reference sequence). The CDR3 runs to 16 residues. The CDR3 spells CASSQGGSGITDTQYF. The CDR3 DNA is TGTGCCAGCAGCCAGGGAGGCAGCGGGATAACAGATACGCAGTATTTT.

V usage is TRBV2 and J usage is TRBJ1-1, with a tentative D call TRBD1 (5 bases). The germline gives CDR1 SNHLY, CDR2 FYNNEI. The CDR3 contains 12 residues. V lost 7 bases and J 1 base, leaving 7 bases between the germline ends. The chain's CDR3 is CASIGQNTEAFF. CDR3 sequence (DNA): TGTGCCAGCATCGGACAGAACACTGAAGCTTTCTTT.

V and J are TRBV6-1 and TRBJ1-4; D may be TRBD1 (6 bases). This CDR3 contains 15 residues. CDR1 and CDR2 from the germline V gene are MNHNS and SASEGT. Trimming took off 2 bases at V and 8 bases at J, with 15 bases between the two ends. The chain's CDR3 is CASSESRAQGEKLFF. CDR3 sequence (DNA): TGTGCCAGCAGTGAATCGCGGGCCCAGGGGGAAAAACTGTTTTTT.